This T cell receptor (beta chain) was documented in a study of blood T cell repertoires in COVID-19. The CDR3 covers 15 residues. The V gene lost 4 bases and the J gene lost 4 bases, with 16 bases spanning the gap. Looked up from germline, CDR1 is ENHRY and CDR2 is SYGVKD. Using immunoSEQ multiplex PCR, the repertoire was profiled, and TCRdb retains in-frame clones only, with some absent. The top ten clones hold 1.5% to 1.7% of a sample with over 95,000 clones, over 70% of them seen once. The V gene is TRBV10-3, the J gene TRBJ1-2, with D possibly matching TRBD1 (5 bases). Specimen: peripheral blood. The sequence came from a man in his forties or fifties with acute or convalescent COVID-19. CDR3 region: CAISGVGDFSYGYTF. The CDR3 coding sequence is TGTGCCATCAGTGGTGTAGGGGACTTTAGCTATGGCTACACCTTC.